This T cell receptor (beta chain) was identified in a study of T-cell memory formation after mild COVID-19. Study outcomes and limitations: Cross-reactive memory seemingly joined, as some responding clones were found in pre-infection memory.

This clonotype has only a few counts. Its matching antigen is unknown. Trimming shortened V by 6 bases and J by 6 bases, and 21 bases separated the two germline ends. This CDR3 is built from 15 residues. CDR1 and CDR2 from the germline V gene are MNHNS and SASEGT. TCRdb itself ran the 5' RACE reads through MiXCR, one entry per CDR3 protein. The sample has under 700,000 distinct CDR3 sequences, around 21% seen once. The source of this sequence is an adult woman who had mild COVID-19 (a few samples of this study predate the infection). Cell type and time point are not known. The sequencing input was PBMCs or a T cell subset sorted from them (not recorded which). The V call is TRBV6-1, the J call TRBJ2-7; the D gene is possibly TRBD2 (6 bases). CDR3 loop: CASRLHASGGIEQYF. CDR3 bases: TGTGCCAGCAGGCTCCATGCTTCTGGCGGGATCGAGCAGTACTTC.